Below, 20 T cell receptor beta chains from the same sample are listed, as sequenced in a study of cytomegalovirus exposure and HLA in healthy donors. PCR amplification relied on 60 Vbeta primers (plus 13 Jbeta primers). Some clones are missing from TCRdb's copy, which holds only in-frame ones; the method was immunoSEQ multiplex PCR. The table records tens of thousands of clones, over 60% of them present only once. Sequenced sample: PBMCs. The receptor source for this set is a woman aged 40 to 50 in good health and CMV-seropositive.

The chain recombines TRBV11-3 with TRBJ1-1; perhaps TRBD1 as D (6 bases). V was cut by 7 bases and J by 6 bases, with 15 bases left in between. The length of the CDR3 is 13 residues. From germline, CDR1 is SGHNT and CDR2 YENEEA. CDR3 sequence reads: CASMQGRAAEAFF. CDR3 DNA: TGTGCCAGCATGCAGGGGCGGGCGGCTGAAGCTTTCTTT.

The V gene is TRBV5-1, the J gene TRBJ2-7, with D maybe TRBD2 (9 bases). The CDR3 contains 16 residues. Trimming left V 4 bases short and J 2 bases short, with 19 bases between. Germline V gene data show CDR1 as SGHRS and CDR2 as YFSETQ. The CDR3 DNA reads TGCGCCAGCAGCCCTAGCGGGACAGGACCAACCTACGAGCAGTACTTC. Its translation: CASSPSGTGPTYEQYF.

The table lists this clone with a count of one. The chain uses TRBV7-9 and TRBJ1-2, with unresolved D. Germline lookup yields CDR1 SEHNR and CDR2 FQNEAQ (reference sequence). The CDR3 has 15 amino acids. Trimming cost V 0 bases and J 6 bases, with 14 bases left between them. CDR3: CASSLAYGIRDGYTF. The CDR3 DNA follows: TGTGCCAGCAGCTTAGCCTACGGGATTCGGGATGGCTACACCTTC.

CDR3 sequence reads: CASSLAGTGSAEQYF. The CDR3 coding sequence is TGTGCCAGCAGCTTAGCGGGGACAGGGTCGGCCGAGCAGTACTTC. The chain links TRBV7-9 to TRBJ2-5; the match to TRBD1 covers 9 bases. Gene TRBJ2-7 matches the end of the DNA better, so the J call may be wrong. The germline V gene encodes CDR1 SEHNR and CDR2 FQNEAQ (reference sequence). The CDR3 has 15 residues.

The chain carries TRBV5-1 and TRBJ1-3, with D perhaps TRBD1 (6 bases). V gave up 0 bases and J gave up 0 bases, with 10 bases separating them. CDR3 length: 16 residues. Per germline, CDR1 SGHRS and CDR2 YFSETQ. CDR3 amino acids: CASSLGTGNSGNTIYF. The CDR3 DNA is TGCGCCAGCAGCTTGGGAACAGGGAACTCTGGAAACACCATATATTTT.

The chain links TRBV19 to TRBJ2-1; 13 bases are shared with TRBD2. Germline CDR1 reads LNHDA; CDR2 reads SQIVND (reference sequence). After removal of 5 bases from V and 6 bases from J, the junction contained 10 bases not matched to a gene. This CDR3 comprises 17 residues. The chain's CDR3 is CASSVLLAGGPSNEQFF. CDR3 coding DNA: TGTGCCAGTAGTGTACTACTAGCGGGAGGGCCCTCCAATGAGCAGTTCTTC.

The V call is TRBV2, the J call TRBJ2-1; no reliable D call. The CDR3 consists of 14 residues. Trimming took 6 bases from V and 7 from J, leaving 16 bases between them. Per the germline V gene, CDR1 is SNHLY and CDR2 is FYNNEI. The CDR3 DNA is TGTGCCAGCAGGAGAATGGGCCCTGCTAATGAGCAGTTCTTC. As protein: CASRRMGPANEQFF.

This chain connects TRBV5-4 to TRBJ1-1; TRBD1 matches at 12 bases. CDR1 and CDR2 from the germline V gene are SGHNT and YYREEE (reference sequence). V gave up 0 bases and J gave up 8 bases; unmatched junction bases: 5. The CDR3 is made up of 15 amino acids. CDR3 nucleotides: TGTGCCAGCAGCTTGGCCGGGACAGGGGGCTTAGAAGCTTTCTTT. Residues: CASSLAGTGGLEAFF.

This rearrangement joins TRBV28 to TRBJ1-5; 8 positions agree with TRBD1. CDR1 is MDHEN and CDR2 is SYDVKM in the germline V gene. The CDR3 consists of 13 residues. V shed 6 bases and J 7 bases; nucleotides not matched to a gene: 5. This CDR3 reads CASSPGGQQPQHF. DNA of the CDR3: TGTGCCAGCAGCCCAGGGGGCCAGCAGCCCCAGCATTTT.

This rearrangement joins TRBV20-1 to TRBJ2-5; D remains unclear. The assigned J gene may be wrong: the sequence end matches TRBJ2-7 better. CDR3 length: 11 residues. Germline V gene sequence: CDR1 DFQATT, CDR2 SNEGSKA (reference sequence). CDR3 nucleotide sequence: TGCAGTGCTAGATCCGTTTACGAGCAGTACTTC. Amino acids: CSARSVYEQYF.

CDR3 DNA: TGTGCCAGCAGTTACTCAGGAGGGGTGGTCACTGAAGCTTTCTTT. Translation gives CASSYSGGVVTEAFF. The chain joins TRBV6-6 to TRBJ1-1; D perhaps matches TRBD1 (5 bases). Trimming took off 0 bases at V and 4 bases at J, with 12 bases between the two ends. The V gene's germline CDR1 is MNHNY and CDR2 SVGAGI (reference sequence). This CDR3 has 15 residues.

The CDR3 loop is CSVEGGAGRSDTQYF. CDR3 bases: TGCAGCGTTGAGGGGGGCGCCGGGAGGTCAGATACGCAGTATTTT. This sequence joins TRBV29-1 and TRBJ2-3; the D gene is possibly TRBD2 (7 bases). The CDR3 covers 15 residues. Germline V CDR1 and CDR2: SQVTM, ANQGSEA. The ends were cut back, 3 bases at V and 4 bases at J, with 17 bases in the middle.

This chain connects TRBV7-3 to TRBJ1-1, with 7 bases aligning to TRBD1. This CDR3 region has 13 residues. The germline CDR1 and CDR2 sequences are SGHTA and FQGTGA. The ends lost 5 bases at V and 3 bases at J; junction bases unmatched: 3. As DNA, the CDR3 is TGTGCCAGCAGCACCCAGGGGGACACTGAAGCTTTCTTT. It codes for CASSTQGDTEAFF.

This clone was seen more than once but under ten times. This sequence joins TRBV5-1 and TRBJ2-7; a weak D match, TRBD1 (6 bases). Germline values: CDR1 SGHRS, CDR2 YFSETQ. With 5 bases removed from V and 1 base from J, the gap between germline ends came to 16 bases. The CDR3 contains 15 residues. The CDR3 sequence is CASSPRVGTSYEQYF. In nucleotides, the CDR3 is TGCGCCAGCAGTCCTCGGGTAGGGACATCCTACGAGCAGTACTTC. The full variable domain, its missing parts supplied by reference TRBV5-1 and TRBJ2-7, is KAGVTQTPRYLIKTRGQQVTLSCSPISGHRSVSWYQQTPGQGLQFLFEYFSETQRNKGNFPGRFSGRQFSNSRSEMNVSTLELGDSALYLCASSPRVGTSYEQYFGPGTRLTVT.

In this sample, this clone turned up many times. This sequence joins TRBV19 and TRBJ1-1; unclear D gene. The germline V and J ends were trimmed by 3 bases and 1 base, with 6 bases remaining between them. CDR1 and CDR2 (germline): LNHDA, SQIVND (reference sequence). The CDR3 totals 13 residues. The chain's CDR3 is CASSMTKNTEAFF. The CDR3 nucleotides are TGTGCCAGTAGTATGACAAAGAACACTGAAGCTTTCTTT.

V and J are TRBV4-2 and TRBJ1-2; the D gene is possibly TRBD1 (5 bases). The V end was cut by 1 base, the J end by 8 bases, with 17 bases between. This CDR3 spans 15 amino acids. Per the germline V gene, CDR1 is LGHNA and CDR2 is YNFKEQ. In DNA form, the CDR3 reads TGTGCCAGCAGCCAAGCATCGGGGGGATCCCTAGGCTACACCTTC. This sequence encodes CASSQASGGSLGYTF.

The chain links TRBV10-3 to TRBJ2-7, with D possibly TRBD1 on 6 matching bases. This CDR3 contains 14 residues. Germline CDR1 is ENHRY and CDR2 is SYGVKD. V gave up 2 bases and J gave up 5 bases, with 13 bases separating them. DNA of the CDR3: TGTGCCATCAGTGAGACGAGCAGGGACAACGAGCAGTACTTC. This translates into CAISETSRDNEQYF.

V is TRBV15 and J is TRBJ2-7; D not certain. Germline V gene lookup returns CDR1 LNHNV and CDR2 YYDKDF (reference sequence). The CDR3 spans 14 residues. V was pared by 0 bases and J by 1 base, with 7 bases between. The CDR3, as DNA: TGTGCCACCAGCAGAGATGACATATCCTACGAGCAGTACTTC. It yields the protein CATSRDDISYEQYF.

This clone was counted between two and nine times. This chain connects TRBV18 to TRBJ2-1; TRBD1 matches 9 bases. CDR3 size: 15 residues. The V segment lost 0 bases and the J segment 6 bases; nucleotides outside the gene matches: 3. In germline, CDR1 is KGHSH, CDR2 LQKENI. This CDR3 reads CASSPPGTGTNEQFF. The CDR3 DNA reads as TGTGCCAGCTCACCACCGGGGACAGGGACCAATGAGCAGTTCTTC. Filled out from reference TRBV18 and TRBJ2-1, the complete variable domain reads NAGVMQNPRHLVRRRGQEARLRCSPMKGHSHVYWYRQLPEEGLKFMVYLQKENIIDESGMPKERFSAEFPKEGPSILRIQQVVRGDSAAYFCASSPPGTGTNEQFFGPGTRLTVL.

The V call is TRBV7-9, the J call TRBJ2-1; 7 bases match TRBD2. In germline, CDR1 is SEHNR, CDR2 FQNEAQ (reference sequence). V gave up 5 bases and J gave up 5 bases; unmatched junction bases: 15. The CDR3 totals 17 residues. The CDR3 nucleotides are TGTGCCAGCAGCACGGTGTGGGAGGGCCTCAGAAACAATGAGCAGTTCTTC. Protein: CASSTVWEGLRNNEQFF.